Listed here are 14 T cell receptor beta chains from one sample, sequenced in a study of monozygotic twins with inflammatory bowel disease. TCRdb reprocessed the 5' RACE reads; each CDR3 protein has one entry and no DNA is given. Its clone listing holds 350,000 to 500,000 distinct CDR3 sequences. The sequenced material came from blood. The source of these receptors is a human donor with ulcerative colitis or Crohn's disease, or a healthy co-twin of an affected twin (not recorded which).

The chain has TRBV5-6 and TRBJ2-1; TCRdb proposes TRBD1, but this gene call is untestable without DNA. The CDR3 covers 12 residues. Germline CDR1 reads SGHDT; CDR2 reads YYEEEE. The CDR3 sequence is CASSRVRGEQFF. Full variable domain (rest looked up from reference TRBV5-6 and TRBJ2-1): DAGVTQSPTHLIKTRGQQVTLRCSPKSGHDTVSWYQQALGQGPQFIFQYYEEEERQRGNFPDRFSGHQFPNYSSELNVNALLLGDSALYLCASSRVRGEQFFGPGTRLTVL.

The gene calls are TRBV19 and TRBJ2-2; absent DNA, TCRdb's TRBD1 call cannot be checked. Germline assignment: CDR1 LNHDA and CDR2 SQIVND (reference sequence). This CDR3 has 14 residues. CDR3 region: CASSMTGATGELFF.

The chain couples TRBV27 to TRBJ1-6; TCRdb proposes TRBD1, but this gene call is untestable without DNA. Germline-derived CDR1 and CDR2 are MNHEY and SMNVEV (reference sequence). The CDR3 totals 14 residues. The CDR3 sequence: CASSWRPSNSPLHF.

The gene calls are TRBV9 and TRBJ2-7; the TCRdb D gene call, TRBD1, has no DNA to confirm it. Germline CDR1 and CDR2: SGDLS and YYNGEE. The CDR3 is made up of 14 amino acids. The CDR3 loop reads CASSRGGLSYEQYF.

V and J are TRBV4-1 and TRBJ2-1; the TCRdb call, TRBD1, lacks DNA for checking. The CDR3 sequence is 17 residues long. From germline, CDR1 is MGHRA and CDR2 YSYEKL. The CDR3 spells CASSRDKGRDRGFEQFF.

The chain uses TRBV2 and TRBJ2-1; TCRdb's assignment of TRBD2 cannot be checked, as there is no DNA. Germline-derived CDR1 and CDR2 are SNHLY and FYNNEI. The CDR3 consists of 13 residues. The CDR3 loop reads CASSEVLDNEQFF.

The chain employs TRBV5-4 and TRBJ1-1. Germline loops: CDR1 SGHNT, CDR2 YYREEE (reference sequence). The CDR3 is 14 residues long. The chain's CDR3 is CASSPVGANTEAFF.

The genes are TRBV7-2 and TRBJ2-4; TCRdb selects TRBD1, and the lack of DNA leaves this call unchecked. The CDR3 is 16 residues long. CDR1 is SGHTA and CDR2 is FQGNSA in the germline V gene. CDR3 loop: CASSLAAGSVQNIQYF. Full variable domain (remainder filled in from reference TRBV7-2 and TRBJ2-4): GAGVSQSPSNKVTEKGKDVELRCDPISGHTALYWYRQSLGQGLEFLIYFQGNSAPDKSGLPSDRFSAERTGGSVSTLTIQRTQQEDSAVYLCASSLAAGSVQNIQYFGAGTRLSVL.

The chain is built from TRBV20-1 and TRBJ1-6; TCRdb reports TRBD1, a call that lacks DNA to check it against. This CDR3 spans 12 amino acids. In germline, CDR1 is DFQATT, CDR2 SNEGSKA (reference sequence). The chain's CDR3 is CSARPGGSPLHF.

The V call is TRBV15, the J call TRBJ2-2; TCRdb names TRBD1, which stays unverified in the absence of DNA. This CDR3 contains 14 residues. Germline V gives CDR1 LNHNV, CDR2 YYDKDF (reference sequence). CDR3 protein: CATSRTGTGRELFF.

The chain couples TRBV11-2 to TRBJ2-7. The CDR3 is 14 amino acids. CDR1 is SGHAT, CDR2 FQNNGV, per germline. The CDR3 sequence: CASSLELASYEQYF.

The chain recombines TRBV10-3 with TRBJ1-5; the D gene TCRdb calls, TRBD1, cannot be checked with no DNA. The CDR3 extends over 14 amino acids. Looked up from germline, CDR1 is ENHRY and CDR2 is SYGVKD. CDR3: CAIRPTGNNQPQHF.

The rearrangement uses TRBV10-3 and TRBJ2-5; with no DNA, the TCRdb D assignment of TRBD1 cannot be verified. Germline V CDR1 and CDR2: ENHRY, SYGVKD. The CDR3 covers 13 residues. CDR3 residues: CAISGGPQETQYF.

The rearrangement uses TRBV5-6 and TRBJ1-5; TCRdb reports TRBD1, a call that lacks DNA to check it against. Per the germline V gene, CDR1 is SGHDT and CDR2 is YYEEEE. The CDR3 has 13 amino acids. CDR3 sequence: CASSSGVGQPQHF.